What follows is one TCR beta chain and its context. This entry belongs to a study of blood T cell repertoires in COVID-19. Whole-study context: COVID-19 samples collected from the United States, Italy and Spain covered acute and convalescent phases.

Sequencing was performed with immunoSEQ multiplex PCR; in TCRdb, only in-frame clones are kept and a portion is missing. This repertoire shows about 130,000 clones, approximately 83% found once; its top ten account for 25% to 30%. Germline V gene sequence: CDR1 SGHTA, CDR2 FQGNSA. The CDR3 spans 16 residues. The trim removed 1 base at V and 4 bases at J, leaving 7 bases unmatched. This TCR derives from a woman older than 75 with acute or convalescent COVID-19. The rearrangement links TRBV7-2 to TRBJ1-2; 9 bases are shared with TRBD1. The sequencing input was peripheral blood. The chain's CDR3 is CASSLVKTGGVYGYTF. As DNA, the CDR3 is TGTGCCAGCAGCTTAGTTAAAACAGGGGGCGTCTATGGCTACACCTTC.